This T cell receptor beta chain was identified during a study of early T cells in non-severe SARS-CoV-2 infection. Study-wide background: Chains from this unsorted whole-blood bulk RNA could not be paired.

Attachment of unique molecular identifiers was made to individual cDNA molecules. TCRdb re-called the 5' RACE reads with MiXCR, one entry per CDR3 protein. Of more than 65,000 distinct CDR3 sequences in the sample, approximately 12% were seen once. Whole-study findings and limits: Sequences matched to VDJdb favored anti-spike CD8 responses, while private and CD4 specificities were missed.

This clonotype was observed many times. Antigen: not known. The germline V gene encodes CDR1 ENHRY and CDR2 SYGVKD. This CDR3 contains 15 residues. The junction had 2 bases not matched to a gene; V was cut back by 1 base and J by 0 bases. The rearrangement links TRBV10-3 to TRBJ2-7; 8 bases are a match to TRBD2. The specimen was whole blood. The receptor's source is an adult who was a healthcare worker with PCR-confirmed SARS-CoV-2 infection or an uninfected control (not recorded which). CDR3 loop: CAISELSGSSYEQYF. CDR3 DNA: TGTGCCATCAGTGAGTTGAGCGGGAGCTCCTACGAGCAGTACTTC.